Following are 7 T cell receptor beta chains from one sample sequenced in a study of blood T cell repertoires in COVID-19. Sequencing was performed with immunoSEQ multiplex PCR; in TCRdb, only in-frame clones are kept and a portion is missing. This table has about 310,000 clones, 89% appearing once. The sample taken for sequencing was PBMCs or T cells enriched from blood (not recorded which). Source of these receptors: a woman in her twenties or thirties who had recovered from COVID-19.

V usage is TRBV27 and J usage is TRBJ2-7; 12 bases map to TRBD2. The CDR3 has 16 amino acids. Germline lookup yields CDR1 MNHEY and CDR2 SMNVEV (reference sequence). V dropped 3 bases and J dropped 7; count of bases not matched to a gene: 10. The CDR3 bases are TGTGCCAGCAGTTTCTCCCGTCTAGCGGGAGGGGGGGAGCAGTACTTC. Translation gives CASSFSRLAGGGEQYF.

The rearrangement joins TRBV6-5 to TRBJ1-1, with 8 bases identical to TRBD1. Trimming took 1 base from V and 5 from J; bases not matched to a gene: 3. The CDR3 length is 14 residues. Germline loops: CDR1 MNHEY, CDR2 SVGAGI. CDR3 loop: CASSYFGTGTEAFF. The CDR3 nucleotides are TGTGCCAGCAGTTACTTTGGGACAGGTACTGAAGCTTTCTTT.

The rearrangement links TRBV19 to TRBJ1-6, with no clear D. Trimming removed 7 bases from V and 6 bases from J, with 28 bases in between. Per germline, CDR1 LNHDA and CDR2 SQIVND (reference sequence). This CDR3 comprises 19 residues. The CDR3 DNA reads as TGTGCCAGTACTGGTAGTATAGACGTCCGGGTCAGCTCTAATTCACCCCTCCACTTT. It translates to CASTGSIDVRVSSNSPLHF. The variable domain in full, with the rest retrieved from reference TRBV19 and TRBJ1-6, is DGGITQSPKYLFRKEGQNVTLSCEQNLNHDAMYWYRQDPGQGLRLIYYSQIVNDFQKGDIAEGYSVSREKKESFPLTVTSAQKNPTAFYLCASTGSIDVRVSSNSPLHFGNGTRLTVT.

This clone was counted once. The CDR3 loop reads CASSLRGAGETQYF. Here the CDR3 DNA reads TGTGCCAGCAGTTTACGGGGGGCCGGTGAGACCCAGTACTTC. V and J are TRBV27 and TRBJ2-5; D is perhaps TRBD2 (7 bases). This CDR3 has 14 residues. In germline, CDR1 is MNHEY, CDR2 SMNVEV (reference sequence). V lost 2 bases and J lost 5, with 12 bases in between.

V usage is TRBV6-5 and J usage is TRBJ2-1; 9 bases are a match to TRBD1. Germline CDR1 and CDR2: MNHEY and SVGAGI. The V segment lost 0 bases and the J segment 7 bases; nucleotides outside the gene matches: 7. This CDR3 is 16 amino acids long. The CDR3 coding sequence is TGTGCCAGCAGTTACTCCACCGGGACAGGGAGAAATGAGCAGTTCTTC. Translated: CASSYSTGTGRNEQFF.

This chain connects TRBV7-9 to TRBJ2-5; 7 bases agree with TRBD2. Per the germline V gene, CDR1 is SEHNR and CDR2 is FQNEAQ (reference sequence). V shed 5 bases and J 7 bases; nucleotides not matched to a gene: 13. The CDR3 length is 15 residues. The CDR3 DNA reads as TGTGCCAGCAGCCGACTAGCAGATACTCCAGGGACCCAGTACTTC. Translating it yields CASSRLADTPGTQYF. Using reference TRBV7-9 and TRBJ2-5 for the parts outside the CDR3, the full variable domain is DTGVSQNPRHKITKRGQNVTFRCDPISEHNRLYWYRQTLGQGPEFLTYFQNEAQLEKSRLLSDRFSAERPKGSFSTLEIQRTEQGDSAMYLCASSRLADTPGTQYFGPGTRLLVL.

The chain carries TRBV7-2 and TRBJ2-7, with 13 bases matching TRBD2. The CDR3 has 15 amino acids. Germline values: CDR1 SGHTA, CDR2 FQGNSA. With V trimmed by 4 bases and J by 7 bases, 7 bases remained unmatched. The CDR3 DNA sequence: TGTGCCAGCAGCTACGGACTAGCGGGAGCGCGGGAGCAGTACTTC. This sequence encodes CASSYGLAGAREQYF.